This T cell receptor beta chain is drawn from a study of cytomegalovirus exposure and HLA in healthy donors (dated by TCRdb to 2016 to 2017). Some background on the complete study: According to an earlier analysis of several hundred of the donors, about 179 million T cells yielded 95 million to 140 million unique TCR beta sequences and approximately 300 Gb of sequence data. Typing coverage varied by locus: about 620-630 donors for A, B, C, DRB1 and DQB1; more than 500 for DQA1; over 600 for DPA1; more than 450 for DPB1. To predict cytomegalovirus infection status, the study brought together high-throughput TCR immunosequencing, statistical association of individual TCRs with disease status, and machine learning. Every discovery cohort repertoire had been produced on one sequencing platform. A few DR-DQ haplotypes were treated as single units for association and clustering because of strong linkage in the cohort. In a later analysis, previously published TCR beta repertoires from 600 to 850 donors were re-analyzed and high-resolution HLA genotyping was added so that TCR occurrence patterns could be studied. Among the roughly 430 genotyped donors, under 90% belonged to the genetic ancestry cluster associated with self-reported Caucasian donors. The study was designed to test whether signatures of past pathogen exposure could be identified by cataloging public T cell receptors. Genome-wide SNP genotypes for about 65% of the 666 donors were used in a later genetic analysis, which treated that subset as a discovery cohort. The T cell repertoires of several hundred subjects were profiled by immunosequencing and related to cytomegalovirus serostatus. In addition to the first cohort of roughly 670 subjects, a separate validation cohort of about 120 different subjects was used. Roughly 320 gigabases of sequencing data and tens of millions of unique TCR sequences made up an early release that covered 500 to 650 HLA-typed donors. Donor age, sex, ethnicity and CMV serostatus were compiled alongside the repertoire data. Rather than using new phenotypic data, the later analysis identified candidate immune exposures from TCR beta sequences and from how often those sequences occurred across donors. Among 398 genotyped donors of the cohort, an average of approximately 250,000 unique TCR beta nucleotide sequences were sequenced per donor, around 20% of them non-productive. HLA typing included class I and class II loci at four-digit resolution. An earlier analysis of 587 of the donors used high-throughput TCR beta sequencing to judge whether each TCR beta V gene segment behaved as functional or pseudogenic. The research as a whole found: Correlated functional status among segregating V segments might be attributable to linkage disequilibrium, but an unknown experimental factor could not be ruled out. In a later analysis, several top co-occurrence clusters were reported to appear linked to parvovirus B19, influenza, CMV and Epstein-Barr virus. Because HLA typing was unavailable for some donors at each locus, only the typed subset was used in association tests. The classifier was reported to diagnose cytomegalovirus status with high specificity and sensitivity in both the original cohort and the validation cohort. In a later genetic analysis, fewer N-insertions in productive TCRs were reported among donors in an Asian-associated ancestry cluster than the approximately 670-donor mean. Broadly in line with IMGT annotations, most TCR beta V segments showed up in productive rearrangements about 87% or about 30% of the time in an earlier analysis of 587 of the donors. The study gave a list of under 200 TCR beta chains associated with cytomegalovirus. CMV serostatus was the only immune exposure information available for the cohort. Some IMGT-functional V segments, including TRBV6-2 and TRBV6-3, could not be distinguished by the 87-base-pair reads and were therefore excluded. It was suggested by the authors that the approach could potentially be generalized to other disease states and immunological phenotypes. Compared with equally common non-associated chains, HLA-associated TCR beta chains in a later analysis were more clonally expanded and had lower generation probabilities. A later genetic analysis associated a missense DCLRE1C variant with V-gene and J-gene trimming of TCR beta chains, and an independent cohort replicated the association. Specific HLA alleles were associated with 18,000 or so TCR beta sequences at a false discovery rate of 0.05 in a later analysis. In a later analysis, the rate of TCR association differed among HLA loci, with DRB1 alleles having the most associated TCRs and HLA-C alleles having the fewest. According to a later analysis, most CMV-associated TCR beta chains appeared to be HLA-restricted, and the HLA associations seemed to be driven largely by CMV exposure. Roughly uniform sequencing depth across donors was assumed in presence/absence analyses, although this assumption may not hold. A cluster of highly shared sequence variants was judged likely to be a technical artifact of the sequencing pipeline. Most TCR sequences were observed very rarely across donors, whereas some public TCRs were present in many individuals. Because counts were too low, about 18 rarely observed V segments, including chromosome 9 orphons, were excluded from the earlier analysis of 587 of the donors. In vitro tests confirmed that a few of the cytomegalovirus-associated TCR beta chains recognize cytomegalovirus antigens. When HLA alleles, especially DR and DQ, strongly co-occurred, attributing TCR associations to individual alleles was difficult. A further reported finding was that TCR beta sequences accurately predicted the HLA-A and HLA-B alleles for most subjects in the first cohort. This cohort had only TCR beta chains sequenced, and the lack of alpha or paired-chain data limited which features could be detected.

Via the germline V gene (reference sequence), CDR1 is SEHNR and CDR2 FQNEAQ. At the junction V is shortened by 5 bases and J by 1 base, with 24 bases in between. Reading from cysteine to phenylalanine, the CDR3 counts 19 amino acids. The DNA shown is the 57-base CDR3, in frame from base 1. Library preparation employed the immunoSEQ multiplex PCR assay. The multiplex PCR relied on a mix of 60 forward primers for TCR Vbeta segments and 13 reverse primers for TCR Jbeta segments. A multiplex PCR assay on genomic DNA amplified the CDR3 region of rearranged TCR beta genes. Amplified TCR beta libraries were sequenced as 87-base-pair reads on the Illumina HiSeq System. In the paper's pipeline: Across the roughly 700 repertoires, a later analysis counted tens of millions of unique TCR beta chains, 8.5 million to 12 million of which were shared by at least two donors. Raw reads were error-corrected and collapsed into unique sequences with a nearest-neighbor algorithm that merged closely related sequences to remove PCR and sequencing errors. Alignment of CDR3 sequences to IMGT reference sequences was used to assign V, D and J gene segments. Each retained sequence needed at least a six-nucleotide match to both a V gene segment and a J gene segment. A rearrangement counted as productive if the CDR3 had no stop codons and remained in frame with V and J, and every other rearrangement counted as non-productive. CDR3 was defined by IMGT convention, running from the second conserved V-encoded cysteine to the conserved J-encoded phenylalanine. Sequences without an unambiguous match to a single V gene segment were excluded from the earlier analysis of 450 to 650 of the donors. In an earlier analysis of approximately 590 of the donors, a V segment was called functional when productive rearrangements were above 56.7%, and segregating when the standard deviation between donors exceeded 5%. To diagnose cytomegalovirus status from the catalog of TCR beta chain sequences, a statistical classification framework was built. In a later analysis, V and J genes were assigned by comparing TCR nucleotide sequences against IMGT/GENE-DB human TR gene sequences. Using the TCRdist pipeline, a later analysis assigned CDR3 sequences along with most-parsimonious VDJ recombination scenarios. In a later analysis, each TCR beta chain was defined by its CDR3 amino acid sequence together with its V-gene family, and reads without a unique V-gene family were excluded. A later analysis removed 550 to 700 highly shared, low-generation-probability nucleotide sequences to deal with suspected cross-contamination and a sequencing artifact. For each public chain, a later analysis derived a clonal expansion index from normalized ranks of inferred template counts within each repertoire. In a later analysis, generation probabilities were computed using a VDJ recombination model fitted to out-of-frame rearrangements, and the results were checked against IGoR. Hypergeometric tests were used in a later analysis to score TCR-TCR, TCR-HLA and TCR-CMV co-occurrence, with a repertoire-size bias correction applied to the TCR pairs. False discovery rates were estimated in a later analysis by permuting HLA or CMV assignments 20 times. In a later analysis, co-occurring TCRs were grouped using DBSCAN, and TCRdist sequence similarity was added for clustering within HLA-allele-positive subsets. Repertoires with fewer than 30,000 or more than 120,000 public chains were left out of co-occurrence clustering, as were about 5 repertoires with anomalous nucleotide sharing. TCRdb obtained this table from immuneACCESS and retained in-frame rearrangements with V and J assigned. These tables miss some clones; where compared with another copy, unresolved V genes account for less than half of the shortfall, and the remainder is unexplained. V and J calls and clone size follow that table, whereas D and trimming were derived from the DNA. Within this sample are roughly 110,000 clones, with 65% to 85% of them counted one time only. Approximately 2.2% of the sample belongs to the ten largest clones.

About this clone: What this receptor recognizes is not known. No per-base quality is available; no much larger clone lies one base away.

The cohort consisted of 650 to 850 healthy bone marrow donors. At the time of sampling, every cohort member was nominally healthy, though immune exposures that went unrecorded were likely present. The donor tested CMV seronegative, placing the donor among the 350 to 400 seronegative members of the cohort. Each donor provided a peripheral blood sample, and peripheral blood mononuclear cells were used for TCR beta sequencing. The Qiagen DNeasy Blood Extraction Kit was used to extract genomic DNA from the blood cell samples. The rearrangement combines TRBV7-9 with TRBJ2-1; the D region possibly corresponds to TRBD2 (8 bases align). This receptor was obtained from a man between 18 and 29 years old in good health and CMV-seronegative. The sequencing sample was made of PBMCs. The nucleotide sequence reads TGTGCCAGCAGCCCGCGGACAGGTAGCGAGCGGGGGTCCTACAATGAGCAGTTCTTC. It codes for CASSPRTGSERGSYNEQFF.